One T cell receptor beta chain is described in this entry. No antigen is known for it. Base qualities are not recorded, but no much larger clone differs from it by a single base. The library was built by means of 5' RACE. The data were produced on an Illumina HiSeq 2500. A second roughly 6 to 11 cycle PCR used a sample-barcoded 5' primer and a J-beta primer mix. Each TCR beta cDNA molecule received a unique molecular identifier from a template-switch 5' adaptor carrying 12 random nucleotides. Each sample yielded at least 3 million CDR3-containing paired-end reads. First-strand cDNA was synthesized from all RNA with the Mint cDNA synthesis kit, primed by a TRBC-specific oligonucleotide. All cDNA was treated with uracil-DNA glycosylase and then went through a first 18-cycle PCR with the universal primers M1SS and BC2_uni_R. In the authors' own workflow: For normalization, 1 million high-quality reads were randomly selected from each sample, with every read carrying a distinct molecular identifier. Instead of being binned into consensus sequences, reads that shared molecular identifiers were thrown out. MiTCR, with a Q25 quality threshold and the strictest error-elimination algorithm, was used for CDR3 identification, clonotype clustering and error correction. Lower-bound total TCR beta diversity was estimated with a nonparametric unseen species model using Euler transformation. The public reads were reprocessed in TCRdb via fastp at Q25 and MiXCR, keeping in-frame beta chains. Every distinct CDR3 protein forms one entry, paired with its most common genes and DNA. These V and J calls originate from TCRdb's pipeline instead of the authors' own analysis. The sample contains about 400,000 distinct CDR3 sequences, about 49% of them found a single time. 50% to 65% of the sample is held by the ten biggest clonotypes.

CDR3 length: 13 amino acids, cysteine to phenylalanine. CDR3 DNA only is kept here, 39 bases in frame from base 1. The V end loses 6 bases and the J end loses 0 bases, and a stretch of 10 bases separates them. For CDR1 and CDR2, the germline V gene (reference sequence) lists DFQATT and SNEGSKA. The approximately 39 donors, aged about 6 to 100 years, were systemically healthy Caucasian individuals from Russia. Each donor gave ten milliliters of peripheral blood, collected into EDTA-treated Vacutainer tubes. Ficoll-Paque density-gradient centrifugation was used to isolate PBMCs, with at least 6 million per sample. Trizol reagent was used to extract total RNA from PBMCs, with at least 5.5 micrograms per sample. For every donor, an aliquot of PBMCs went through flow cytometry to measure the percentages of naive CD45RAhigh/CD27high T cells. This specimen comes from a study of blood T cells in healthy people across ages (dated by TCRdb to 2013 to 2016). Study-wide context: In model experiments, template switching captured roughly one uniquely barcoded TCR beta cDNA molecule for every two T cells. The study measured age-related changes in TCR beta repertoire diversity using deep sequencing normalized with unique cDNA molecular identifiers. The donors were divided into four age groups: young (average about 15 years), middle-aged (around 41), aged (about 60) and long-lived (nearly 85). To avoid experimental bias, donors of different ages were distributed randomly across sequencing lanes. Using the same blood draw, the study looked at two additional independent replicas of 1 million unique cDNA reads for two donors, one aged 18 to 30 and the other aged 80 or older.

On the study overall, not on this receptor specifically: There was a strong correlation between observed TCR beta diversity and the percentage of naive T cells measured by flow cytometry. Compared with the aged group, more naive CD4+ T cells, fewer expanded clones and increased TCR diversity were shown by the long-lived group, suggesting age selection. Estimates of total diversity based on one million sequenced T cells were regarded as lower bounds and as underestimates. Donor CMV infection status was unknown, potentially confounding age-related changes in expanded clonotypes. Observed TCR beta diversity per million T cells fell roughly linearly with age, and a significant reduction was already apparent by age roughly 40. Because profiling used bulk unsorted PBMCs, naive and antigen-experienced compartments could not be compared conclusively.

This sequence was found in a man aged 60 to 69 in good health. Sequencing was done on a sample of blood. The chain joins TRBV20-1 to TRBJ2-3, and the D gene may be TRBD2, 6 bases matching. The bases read TGCAGTGCCGTGGCGGGGAGCACAGATACGCAGTATTTT. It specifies CSAVAGSTDTQYF.